The present T cell receptor beta chain was sequenced within a study of beta chain features in type 1 diabetes (dated by TCRdb to 2016 to 2019). A note on the overall study: Patients and healthy donors did not differ in mean age, gender distribution, total cell number or subset yield. A total of about 110 million sorted cells were examined across all samples, and the number of cells per subset was strongly correlated with RNA yield. The study compared TCRB repertoires of sorted circulating CD4+ T cell subsets between recently diagnosed type 1 diabetes patients and matched healthy donors. Regulatory and stem cell-like memory subsets were isolated from only 8 patients and roughly eight healthy donors, whereas naive and central memory subsets came from all 30 or so donors.

General conclusions and limits of the study: Naive, central memory and regulatory TCRB repertoires appeared to be more alike among patients than among healthy donors. Patients with type 1 diabetes made fewer insertions and deleted more nucleotides at VDJ recombination sites, implying thymic rearrangement abnormalities. Because the HLA sub-analyses included only small numbers of individuals, any influence of HLA type on TCRB rearrangement was left unresolved. Sequencing cDNA rather than genomic DNA could over-represent highly expressing activated cells, although activation and CD3 levels did not differ between groups. Shorter templates might be favored by PCR, yet because patient and control samples were amplified and corrected together, any such skew would affect both groups equally. In all four CD4+ subsets, TCRB CDR3 length was moderately but significantly shorter in type 1 diabetes patients.

The entire isolated RNA was reverse transcribed using the High Capacity cDNA Reverse Transcription Kit, and thus expressed TCRB transcripts were sequenced. Deep immunoSEQ sequencing was applied to naive, central memory and regulatory T cell samples, giving an average of around 3.4 million total reads per sample. Sorted cells were lysed in RLT buffer and RNA was extracted with DNase-treated RNeasy Micro or Mini kits, depending on cell number. To prevent cross-contamination, every cell subset was processed on its own, while patient and healthy donor samples were processed together. The immunoSEQ multiplex PCR was used to amplify TCRB sequences from cDNA, generating 87-bp fragments that spanned the CDR3 region. Sequencing of the amplicons was performed on the Illumina HiSeq platform. On the study's bioinformatics: PCR bias was corrected computationally using synthetic template baselines, and reads within Hamming distance 2 were collapsed, with unmergeable singletons discarded. Reads were aligned against IMGT to assign V, D and J genes, CDR3 length and insertions or deletions at six rearrangement sites. Clonotype counts were normalized to sorted cell number within each subset before computing true diversity and Gini coefficients with the tcR R package. Repertoire sharing was quantified using the overlap coefficient calculated on TCRB nucleotide sequences. TCRdb took this table from immuneACCESS and kept in-frame rearrangements with V and J called. Such tables lack part of the clones; where checked against another copy, unresolved V genes explain under half of the gap, and the rest is unexplained. The DNA gave D and trimming, while V, J and clone size come from that table. For this sample there are more than 150,000 clones; around 10% appear just once. About 1.9% of the sample belongs to the ten largest clones.

With regard to this clone: There is no known antigen for this receptor. Qualities for individual bases were not recorded, and no much larger clone is one base off.

From each donor, a single peripheral blood sample of roughly 0.11 L on average was drawn into heparinised tubes. Using a panel that included CD45RO, CCR7, CD25, CD127, CD95 and CD27, naive, central memory, regulatory and stem cell-like memory CD4+ T cells were sorted on a BD FACSAria II. A purity above 95% was achieved for all sorted populations. PBMCs were isolated immediately by Lymphoprep density gradient centrifugation and stained directly without culture. To minimize batch effects, samples were stained and sorted in pairs, one healthy donor with one patient per experiment. Trimming leaves V shorter by 4 bases and J shorter by 2 bases, with the junction holding 10 bases beyond the gene matches. The CDR3 starts with the cysteine, ends with the phenylalanine, and has 15 residues. This entry keeps only the CDR3 DNA: 45 bases, framed from base 1. CDR1 GTSNPN and CDR2 SVGIG were looked up in the germline V gene (reference sequence).

This sequence was found in a man aged 18 to 29 in good health. The V and J genes are TRBV30 and TRBJ1-1; 7 bases in the middle match TRBD1. The sample was central memory CD4+ T cells from blood. CDR3 protein: CAWNRPGTVNTEAFF. Here is the DNA: TGTGCCTGGAATCGACCCGGGACAGTCAACACTGAAGCTTTCTTT.